A selection of T cell receptor beta chains follows, all from one sample in a study of T cells in Graves' hyperthyroidism and ophthalmopathy. Each CDR3 protein gets one entry after TCRdb re-called the multiplex PCR reads with MiXCR. The data hold 460,000 or so distinct CDR3 sequences, with roughly an eighth observed a single time. Sequencing was done on a sample of blood. The origin of the receptors is a young woman with Graves' hyperthyroidism. Each CDR3 is given with its conserved first and last residue. A D gene is named only where the DNA matches it firmly. The listing skips clone size in some rows; elsewhere it reads once, few, many or a size class.

TRBJ2-3 TRBD2 TRBV7-3 many TGTGCCAGCAGCTCCTTGGGACCAGCGGGGCCGAGCACAGATACGCAGTATTTT CASSSLGPAGPSTDTQYF
TRBJ2-1 . TRBV5-1 many TGCGCCAGCAGCTCAGACCGAACTAGGAGCTCCTACAATGAGCAGTTCTTC CASSSDRTRSSYNEQFF
TRBJ2-3 TRBD2 TRBV7-2 many TGTGCCAGCAAAGGACTAGCTTACACAGATACGCAGTATTTT CASKGLAYTDTQYF
TRBJ2-1 TRBD2 TRBV12-3/TRBV12-4 many TGTGCCACCGGGGGTAGCGGGAGGAGGTACAATGAGCAGTTCTTC CATGGSGRRYNEQFF
TRBJ1-5 . TRBV29-1 few TGCAGCGTTGTACTGGACGCTCATGGGGCCCAGCATTTT CSVVLDAHGAQHF
TRBJ1-5 . TRBV19 many TGTGCCAGTAGTATAGGAGAGAGGTACAATCAGCCCCAGCATTTT CASSIGERYNQPQHF
TRBJ2-1 TRBD2 TRBV6-1 many TGTGCCAGCACCCTGGGACTAGCGGGAATCAATGAGCAGTTCTTC CASTLGLAGINEQFF
TRBJ2-3 . TRBV5-1 many TGCGCCAGCAGCTTGGCCAGCCATTCAGATACGCAGTATTTT CASSLASHSDTQYF
TRBJ2-7 TRBD1 TRBV20-1 many TGCAGTGCTCCCGCCCGGGACAGGGCCTACGAGCAGTACTTC CSAPARDRAYEQYF
TRBJ1-4 . TRBV4-1 few TGCGCCAGCACCTTCGGTTATCTGGATAATGAAAAACTGTTTTTT CASTFGYLDNEKLFF
TRBJ2-2 TRBD1 TRBV11-2 few TGTGCCAGCAGAGGAGGACAGGGGGTTAACGGGGAGCTGTTTTTT CASRGGQGVNGELFF
TRBJ2-1 . TRBV5-1 . TGCGCCAGCAGCTTAGTCGGGAGCCTGGGAAATGAGCAGTTCTTC CASSLVGSLGNEQFF
TRBJ2-5 TRBD2 TRBV19 few TGTGCCAGTACCATAGCGGGAGGCCAAGAGACCCAGTACTTC CASTIAGGQETQYF
TRBJ2-1 TRBD1 TRBV27 many TGTGCCAGCACCCCTAAGGGGGCACACTACAATGAGCAGTTCTTC CASTPKGAHYNEQFF
TRBJ2-7 . TRBV11-2 . TGTGCCAGCAGCTCACCTTGGCGACGGGAGCTTTACCACGAGCAGTACTTC CASSSPWRRELYHEQYF
TRBJ1-1 TRBD1 TRBV6-1 many TGTGCCAGCAGCCAAGACAGGGGGCGCCGCACTGAAGCTTTCTTT CASSQDRGRRTEAFF
TRBJ2-3 . TRBV11-2 many TGTGCCAGCAGCTTAGTAACAGGGATCGGTCCAGATACGCAGTATTTT CASSLVTGIGPDTQYF
TRBJ1-2 . TRBV12-3/TRBV12-4 . TGTGCCAGCAGTTTTATTGGAGGTATAGATGGCCACACCTTC CASSFIGGIDGHTF